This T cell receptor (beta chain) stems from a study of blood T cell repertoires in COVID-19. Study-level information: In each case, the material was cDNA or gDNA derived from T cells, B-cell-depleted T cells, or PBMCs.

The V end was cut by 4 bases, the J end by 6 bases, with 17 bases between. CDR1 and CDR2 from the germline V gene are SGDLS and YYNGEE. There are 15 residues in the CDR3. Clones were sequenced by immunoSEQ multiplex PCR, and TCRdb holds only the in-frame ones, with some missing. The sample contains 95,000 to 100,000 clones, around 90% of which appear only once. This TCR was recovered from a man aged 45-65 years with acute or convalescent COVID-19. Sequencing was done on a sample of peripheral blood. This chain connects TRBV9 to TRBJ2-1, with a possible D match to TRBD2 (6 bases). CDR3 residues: CASSSRPGLFNEQFF. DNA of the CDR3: TGTGCCAGCAGCTCGCGACCGGGACTTTTCAATGAGCAGTTCTTC.